This entry is about one T cell receptor (beta chain). The antigen remains unidentified. The protocol was immunoSEQ multiplex PCR, while the TCRdb copy is restricted to in-frame clones and leaves out a portion. The sample yields 57,000 or so clones, nearly 55% seen once. CDR1 is LNHDA and CDR2 is SQIVND in the germline V gene (reference sequence). V lost 6 bases and J 0 bases, leaving 15 bases between the germline ends. The CDR3 spans 16 residues. This entry is derived from a study of cytotoxic CD8 clonotypes in ibrutinib-treated CLL. The study's findings and limits: Baseline clonality was higher than in age-matched healthy donors and moved in step with circulating CD8+ T-cell counts. Under treatment, the uncommon public clonotypes either contracted or remained stable.

The TCR beta libraries used about 2 micrograms of genomic DNA that came from cryopreserved PBMCs. The clonotype was recovered from a human donor with chronic lymphocytic leukemia. The rearrangement links TRBV19 to TRBJ1-3; TRBD1 might be the D (5 bases). Sequences were derived from PBMCs, sampled at disease progression, from a patient treated with ibrutinib. CDR3 sequence (DNA): TGTGCCAGTAGCCACTTCGCAGGGAGCTCTGGAAACACCATATATTTT. Translating it yields CASSHFAGSSGNTIYF.